The 21 T cell receptor beta chains given below trace back to one sample, sequenced in a study of regulatory T cells in long-lasting Graves disease. Both iRepertoire HTBI primers and Arm-PCR of CDR3 regions were used to build the TCR beta libraries. TCRdb re-derived calls from the multiplex PCR reads in MiXCR, one entry per CDR3 protein. The sample has hundreds of thousands of distinct CDR3 sequences, less than 15% seen once; the top ten hold under 10%. As for time point: newly diagnosed GD, antithyroid drugs for less than 3 months. PBMC RNA served as the TCR library source. This sample was also put to use in a study of T cells in Graves' hyperthyroidism and ophthalmopathy.

The specimen comprised peripheral blood mononuclear cells (PBMCs), sampled at new diagnosis, from a patient treated with antithyroid drugs. The receptors were gathered from a man younger than 40 with Graves disease.

In its sample, this clonotype was seen many times. The CDR3 sequence: CASVPPPRNEQFF. The DNA of the CDR3 is TGTGCCAGCGTACCCCCACCACGGAATGAGCAGTTCTTC. The genes are TRBV6-2 or TRBV6-3 and TRBJ2-1, with D unresolved. The CDR3 has 13 amino acids. Germline CDR1 MNHEY, CDR2 SVGEGT. Trimming stripped 8 bases from V and 7 bases from J, with 15 bases between.

There are a few counts of this clonotype. It is unclear where the CDR3 begins or ends on the DNA, so no DNA is shown, and the CDR3 is as TCRdb lists it. V and J are TRBV29-1 and TRBJ2-7; TRBD1 is the table's D call and was not checked against the DNA. Including both end residues, the CDR3 is 14 amino acids long. Germline V CDR1 and CDR2: SQVTM, ANQGSEA. This CDR3 reads CSVGPGQGAYEQYF.

This clonotype was recorded at least ten times. The chain links TRBV27 to TRBJ2-7; D possibly corresponds to TRBD2 (5 bases). Germline loops: CDR1 MNHEY, CDR2 SMNVEV (reference sequence). The V end was cut by 11 bases, the J end by 9 bases, with 17 bases between. CDR3 length: 11 residues. Here the CDR3 reads CAAGVPQGQYF. CDR3 bases: TGTGCCGCCGGGGTCCCTCAAGGGCAGTACTTC.

Written as DNA, the CDR3 is TGTGCCAGCAGCAAACCCTGGACAGGCCGAATAAAGGGTTCACCCCTCCACTTT. Amino acids: CASSKPWTGRIKGSPLHF. V gene TRBV7-8 combines with J gene TRBJ1-6; 7 nucleotides align to TRBD1. CDR3 length equals 18 residues. The germline V gene has CDR1 SGHVS and CDR2 FQNEAQ. V shed 5 bases, J shed 9 bases, and the junction held 19 bases outside the gene matches.

The table lists this clonotype with a few counts. The chain is built from TRBV6-1 and TRBJ2-6, with TRBD2 as a possible D gene (6 bases). CDR1 and CDR2 (germline): MNHNS, SASEGT. The CDR3 runs 17 residues. V was trimmed by 0 bases and J by 1 base, leaving 10 bases between them. The chain's CDR3 is CASSEARGGSGANVLTF. Here the CDR3 DNA reads TGTGCCAGCAGTGAAGCGCGTGGGGGGTCTGGGGCCAACGTCCTGACTTTC.

This clonotype was recorded many times. The rearrangement joins TRBV11-3 to TRBJ2-7; D perhaps matches TRBD1 (6 bases). Germline V gives CDR1 SGHNT, CDR2 YENEEA. The CDR3 sequence is 15 residues long. With 5 bases removed from V and 3 bases from J, the gap between germline ends came to 17 bases. CDR3 coding DNA: TGTGCCAGCAGCCCGTGGACAGCCCCAGTCTACGAGCAGTACTTC. Translation gives CASSPWTAPVYEQYF.

This clonotype was counted between two and nine times. The CDR3 region has the DNA TGTGCCAGCAGGGAAGGGACAGTCAATTCACCCCTCCACTTT. Residues: CASREGTVNSPLHF. The J gene is TRBJ1-6, the V gene TRBV9; 7 positions match TRBD1. CDR3 length: 14 amino acids. Germline V CDR1 and CDR2: SGDLS, YYNGEE. J lost 7 bases, V lost 5 bases, and 6 bases had no gene match.

The table lists this clonotype with many counts. The rearrangement links TRBV27 to TRBJ2-2; D unresolved. The germline gives CDR1 MNHEY, CDR2 SMNVEV (reference sequence). The V and J ends lost 2 bases and 3 bases respectively, with 7 bases between them. The CDR3 loop spans 14 amino acids. The CDR3 bases are TGTGCCAGCAGTTTAACCTTTTACACCGGGGAGCTGTTTTTT. It encodes CASSLTFYTGELFF.

Many counts were recorded for this clonotype. This chain links TRBV7-9 with TRBJ1-5; 7 bases are shared with TRBD1. Germline CDR1 reads SEHNR; CDR2 reads FQNEAQ (reference sequence). Trimming took 3 bases from V and 5 from J; bases not matched to a gene: 7. The CDR3 has 15 residues. Written as DNA, the CDR3 is TGTGCCAGCAGCTTGGCGACAGGGCCCCATCAGCCCCAGCATTTT. As protein: CASSLATGPHQPQHF.

This clonotype was seen repeatedly, ten times or more. The genes are TRBV5-1 and TRBJ2-7; D may be TRBD2 (6 bases). The length of the CDR3 is 13 residues. In germline, CDR1 is SGHRS, CDR2 YFSETQ. With 7 bases removed from V and 0 bases from J, the gap between germline ends came to 11 bases. As DNA, the CDR3 is TGCGCCAGCCGGAGGGCCGGCTCCTACGAGCAGTACTTC. Translated: CASRRAGSYEQYF.

This clonotype was detected ten times or more. The rearrangement uses TRBV30 and TRBJ2-7; 12 bases are shared with TRBD1. Trimming took 3 bases from V and 3 from J; bases not matched to a gene: 6. Germline V lookup: CDR1 GTSNPN, CDR2 SVGIG (reference sequence). CDR3 length equals 15 residues. CDR3 sequence (DNA): TGTGCCTGGAGCGTAGGGACAGGGGGCATCTACGAGCAGTACTTC. It encodes CAWSVGTGGIYEQYF.

This clonotype was seen ten or more times. The chain joins TRBV2 to TRBJ1-4; TRBD1 agrees at 7 bases. Germline V gene lookup returns CDR1 SNHLY and CDR2 FYNNEI. The V segment lost 5 bases and the J segment 0 bases; nucleotides outside the gene matches: 3. The CDR3 contains 15 residues. This chain's CDR3 is CASSTGAATNEKLFF. The DNA for the CDR3 is TGTGCCAGCAGTACAGGGGCTGCAACTAATGAAAAACTGTTTTTT.

At least ten counts were recorded for this clonotype. The V gene is TRBV9, the J gene TRBJ2-3; perhaps TRBD2 as D (5 bases). The germline CDR1 and CDR2 sequences are SGDLS and YYNGEE. This CDR3 has 15 amino acids. V dropped 0 bases and J dropped 0 bases, with 8 bases sitting between them. The CDR3 sequence: CASSVDLASTDTQYF. The CDR3 DNA sequence: TGTGCCAGCAGCGTAGACCTAGCCAGCACAGATACGCAGTATTTT.

This clonotype was recorded many times. This chain joins TRBV6-2 or TRBV6-3 and TRBJ2-5; 11 bases match TRBD1. The CDR3 has 15 amino acids. Trimming removed 5 bases from V and 4 bases from J; junction bases left unmatched: 6. CDR1 and CDR2 from the germline V gene are MNHEY and SVGEGT. This CDR3 is CASSDGQGARETQYF. Here the CDR3 DNA reads TGTGCCAGCAGTGACGGACAGGGGGCGAGAGAGACCCAGTACTTC.

Ten or more counts support this clonotype. The rearrangement links TRBV30 to TRBJ1-2, with 8 bases matching TRBD1. The J segment lost 8 bases and the V segment lost 1 base, leaving 6 bases of the junction unmatched. Per the germline V gene, CDR1 is GTSNPN and CDR2 is SVGIG (reference sequence). There are 13 residues in the CDR3. CDR3 protein: CAWSGGQVDGYTF. The CDR3 DNA is TGTGCCTGGAGTGGGGGACAGGTCGACGGCTACACCTTC.

The V gene is TRBV18, the J gene TRBJ2-1, with D unresolved. From germline, CDR1 is KGHSH and CDR2 LQKENI. The V and J ends lost 6 bases and 6 bases respectively, with 12 bases between them. The CDR3 is made up of 13 amino acids. CDR3 sequence: CASSPGRVNEQFF. CDR3 nucleotide sequence: TGTGCCAGCTCCCCCGGCCGGGTCAATGAGCAGTTCTTC.

Only a few counts were recorded for this clonotype. This sequence joins TRBV11-2 and TRBJ2-3; TRBD2 agrees at 10 bases. Germline assignment: CDR1 SGHAT and CDR2 FQNNGV. Trimming cost V 1 base and J 4 bases; bases outside gene matches: 11. The CDR3 covers 18 residues. This CDR3 is CASSLGGSGRGRADTQYF. CDR3 DNA sequence: TGTGCCAGCAGCTTAGGAGGGAGCGGGAGGGGAAGAGCAGATACGCAGTATTTT.

The gene calls are TRBV5-1 and TRBJ1-1; D unclear. The CDR3 covers 15 residues. Trimming took off 1 base at V and 0 bases at J, with 10 bases between the two ends. Germline CDR1 is SGHRS and CDR2 is YFSETQ. CDR3 nucleotides: TGCGCCAGCAGCTTGATAGACGGAATGAACACTGAAGCTTTCTTT. Translated: CASSLIDGMNTEAFF.

This clonotype was detected ten times or more. In DNA, the CDR3 is TGTGCCAGCAGCTTAGGGCCGGGCGGGGTGTATTTT. Its protein product is CASSLGPGGVYF. V usage is TRBV7-9 and J usage is TRBJ2-3, with D perhaps TRBD2 (6 bases). V dropped 1 base and J dropped 14 bases, with 13 bases sitting between them. Germline V gene data show CDR1 as SEHNR and CDR2 as FQNEAQ (reference sequence). The CDR3 length is 12 residues.

This clonotype showed up just a few times. The chain joins TRBV5-4 to TRBJ2-2; no reliable D call. V shed 0 bases and J shed 7 bases, with 7 bases lying between them. The CDR3 extends over 13 amino acids. The germline V gene has CDR1 SGHNT and CDR2 YYREEE (reference sequence). The CDR3 sequence: CASSLDFFGELFF. CDR3 in DNA: TGTGCCAGCAGCTTGGACTTCTTCGGGGAGCTGTTTTTT. Combining the CDR3 with reference TRBV5-4 and TRBJ2-2 gives the whole variable domain ETGVTQSPTHLIKTRGQQVTLRCSSQSGHNTVSWYQQALGQGPQFIFQYYREEENGRGNFPPRFSGLQFPNYSSELNVNALELDDSALYLCASSLDFFGELFFGEGSRLTVL.

This clonotype was counted only a few times. This chain uses TRBV24-1 with TRBJ2-5; 7 bases align to TRBD1. Trimming at V came to 5 bases and at J to 2 bases, leaving 7 bases not matched to a gene. The CDR3 covers 15 residues. CDR1 is KGHDR and CDR2 is SFDVKD in the germline V gene. CDR3 sequence reads: CATSGDSAGQETQYF. For the CDR3, the DNA is TGTGCCACCAGTGGGGACAGTGCGGGTCAAGAGACCCAGTACTTC.